This T cell receptor beta chain was documented in a study of control samples from healthy donors and cancer patients. Repertoires were generated with immunoSEQ multiplex PCR, while TCRdb's copy carries only in-frame clones and drops some. The repertoire has 130,000 or so clones, over 75% of them found once; the top ten carry around 9%. This clone appeared a single time. The CDR3 has 14 residues. V gave up 7 bases and J gave up 1 base, with 10 bases separating them. CDR1 SNHLY and CDR2 FYNNEI come from the germline V gene. The rearrangement joins TRBV2 to TRBJ2-2; D might be TRBD2 (6 bases). The sequence was collected from a man aged 35 to 55 in good health. Sequencing was done on a sample of blood. This CDR3 reads CASTGAGNTGELFF. The CDR3 DNA reads as TGTGCCAGCACGGGAGCGGGGAACACCGGGGAGCTGTTTTTT.